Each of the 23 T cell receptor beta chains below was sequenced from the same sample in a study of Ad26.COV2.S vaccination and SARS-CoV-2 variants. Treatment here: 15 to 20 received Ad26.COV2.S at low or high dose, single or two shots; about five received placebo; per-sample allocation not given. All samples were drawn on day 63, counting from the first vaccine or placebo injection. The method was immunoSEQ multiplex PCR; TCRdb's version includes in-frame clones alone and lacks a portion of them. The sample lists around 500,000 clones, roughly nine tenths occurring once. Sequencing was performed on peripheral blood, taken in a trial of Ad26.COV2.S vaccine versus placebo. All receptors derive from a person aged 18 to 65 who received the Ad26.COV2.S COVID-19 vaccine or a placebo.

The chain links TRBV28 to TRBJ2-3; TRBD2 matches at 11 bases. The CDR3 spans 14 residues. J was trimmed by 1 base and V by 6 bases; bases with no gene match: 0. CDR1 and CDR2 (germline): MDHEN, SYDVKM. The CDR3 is CASRGLAGTDTQYF. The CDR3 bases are TGTGCCAGCAGGGGACTAGCGGGCACAGATACGCAGTATTTT.

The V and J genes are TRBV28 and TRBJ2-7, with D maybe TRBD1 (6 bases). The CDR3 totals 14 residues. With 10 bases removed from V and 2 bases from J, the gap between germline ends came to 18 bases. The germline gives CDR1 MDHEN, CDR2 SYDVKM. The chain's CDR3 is CATKNRRGPYEQYF. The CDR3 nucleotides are TGTGCCACCAAAAATCGCAGGGGCCCCTACGAGCAGTACTTC.

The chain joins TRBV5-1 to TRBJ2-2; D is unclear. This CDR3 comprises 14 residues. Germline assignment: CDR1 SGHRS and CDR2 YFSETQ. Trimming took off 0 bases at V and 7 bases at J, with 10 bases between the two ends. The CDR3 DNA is TGCGCCAGCAGCTTGGGCGACCTCCTCGGGGAGCTGTTTTTT. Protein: CASSLGDLLGELFF.

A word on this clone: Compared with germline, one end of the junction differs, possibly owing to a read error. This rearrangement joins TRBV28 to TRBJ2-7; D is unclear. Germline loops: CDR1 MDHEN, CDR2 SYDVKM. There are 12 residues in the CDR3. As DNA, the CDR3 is TGTGCCAGCTGTTTGTATCAAGCCGAGCAGTACTTC. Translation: CASCLYQAEQYF.

CDR3: CASSSPLGGGGAYNEQFF. Written as DNA, the CDR3 is TGTGCCAGCAGTTCACCTCTGGGGGGGGGTGGCGCCTACAATGAGCAGTTCTTC. The chain links TRBV27 to TRBJ2-1, with 7 bases lining up with TRBD2. CDR1 is MNHEY, CDR2 SMNVEV, per germline (reference sequence). Trimming cost V 4 bases and J 2 bases; bases outside gene matches: 14. The CDR3 totals 18 residues.

CDR3 DNA: TGTGCCAGCAGTTTAGACAGGCTAGCCTACGAGCAGTACTTC. As protein: CASSLDRLAYEQYF. The V and J genes are TRBV27 and TRBJ2-7; perhaps TRBD1 as D (6 bases). CDR3 length equals 14 residues. The ends were cut back, 2 bases at V and 2 bases at J, with 10 bases in the middle. Germline V lookup: CDR1 MNHEY, CDR2 SMNVEV (reference sequence).

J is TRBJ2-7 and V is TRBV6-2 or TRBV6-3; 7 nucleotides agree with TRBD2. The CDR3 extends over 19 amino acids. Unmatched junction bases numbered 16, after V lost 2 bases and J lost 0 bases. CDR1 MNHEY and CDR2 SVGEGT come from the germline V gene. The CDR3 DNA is TGTGCCAGCAGTTACGTACCGTCGTATGGAAGCGGGGACTCCTACGAGCAGTACTTC. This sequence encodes CASSYVPSYGSGDSYEQYF.

CDR3 sequence reads: CASSVVVGETQYF. The CDR3 bases are TGTGCCAGCAGCGTAGTAGTGGGAGAGACCCAGTACTTC. The chain uses TRBV9 and TRBJ2-5, with D hard to call. Germline V gene data show CDR1 as SGDLS and CDR2 as YYNGEE. The length of the CDR3 is 13 residues. Between the trimmed V and J ends, which lost 0 bases and 4 bases, there was a span of 7 bases.

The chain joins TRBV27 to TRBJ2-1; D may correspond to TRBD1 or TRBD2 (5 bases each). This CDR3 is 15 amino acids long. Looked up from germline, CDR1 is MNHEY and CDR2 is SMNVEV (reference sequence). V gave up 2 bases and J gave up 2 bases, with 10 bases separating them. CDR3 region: CASSLGTTTYNEQFF. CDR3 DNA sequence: TGTGCCAGCAGTTTAGGGACCACAACCTACAATGAGCAGTTCTTC.

CDR3 amino acids: CASSLDRGPTNEQFF. CDR3 coding DNA: TGCGCCAGCAGCTTGGATAGGGGCCCCACTAATGAGCAGTTCTTC. The chain joins TRBV5-1 to TRBJ2-1, with TRBD1 as a possible D gene (5 bases). Trimming pared 0 bases from V and 7 bases from J, leaving 14 bases between. The CDR3 is 15 amino acids. Germline V lookup: CDR1 SGHRS, CDR2 YFSETQ.

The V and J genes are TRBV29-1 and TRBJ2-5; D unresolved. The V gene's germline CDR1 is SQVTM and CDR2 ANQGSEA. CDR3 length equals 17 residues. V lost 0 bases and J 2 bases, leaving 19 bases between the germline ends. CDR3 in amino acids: CSVEEVLLYSGQETQYF. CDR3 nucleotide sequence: TGCAGCGTTGAAGAGGTCCTGCTCTATTCTGGACAAGAGACCCAGTACTTC.

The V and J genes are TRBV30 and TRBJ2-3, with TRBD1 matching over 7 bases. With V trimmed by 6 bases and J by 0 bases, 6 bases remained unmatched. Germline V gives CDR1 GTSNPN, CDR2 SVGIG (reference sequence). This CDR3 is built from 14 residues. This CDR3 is CACTTGISTDTQYF. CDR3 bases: TGTGCCTGCACGACAGGGATTAGCACAGATACGCAGTATTTT.

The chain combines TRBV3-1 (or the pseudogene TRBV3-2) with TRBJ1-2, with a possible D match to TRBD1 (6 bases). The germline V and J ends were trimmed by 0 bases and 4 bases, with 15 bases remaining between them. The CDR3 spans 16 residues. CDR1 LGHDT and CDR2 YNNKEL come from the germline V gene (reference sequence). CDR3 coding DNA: TGTGCCAGCAGCCAAGACTGGGCAGGGGCGACCTATGGCTACACCTTC. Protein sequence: CASSQDWAGATYGYTF.

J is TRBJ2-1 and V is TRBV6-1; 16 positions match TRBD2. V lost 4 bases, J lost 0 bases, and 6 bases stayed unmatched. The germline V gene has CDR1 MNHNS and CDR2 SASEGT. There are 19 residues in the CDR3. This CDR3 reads CASSGPGLAGGFSYNEQFF. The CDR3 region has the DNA TGTGCCAGCAGTGGACCGGGACTAGCGGGAGGGTTCTCCTACAATGAGCAGTTCTTC.

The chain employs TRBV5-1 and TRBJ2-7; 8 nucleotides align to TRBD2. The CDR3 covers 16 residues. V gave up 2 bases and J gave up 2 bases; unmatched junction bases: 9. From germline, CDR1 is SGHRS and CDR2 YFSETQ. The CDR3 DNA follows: TGCGCCAGCAGCTTAGCGGGGGACTCGGGGGCCTACGAGCAGTACTTC. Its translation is CASSLAGDSGAYEQYF.

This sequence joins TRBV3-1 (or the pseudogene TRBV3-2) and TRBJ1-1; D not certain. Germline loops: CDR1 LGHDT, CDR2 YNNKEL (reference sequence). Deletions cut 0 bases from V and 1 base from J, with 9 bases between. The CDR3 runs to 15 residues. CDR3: CASSQDGRQNTEAFF. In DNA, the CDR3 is TGTGCCAGCAGCCAAGACGGCAGGCAGAACACTGAAGCTTTCTTT.

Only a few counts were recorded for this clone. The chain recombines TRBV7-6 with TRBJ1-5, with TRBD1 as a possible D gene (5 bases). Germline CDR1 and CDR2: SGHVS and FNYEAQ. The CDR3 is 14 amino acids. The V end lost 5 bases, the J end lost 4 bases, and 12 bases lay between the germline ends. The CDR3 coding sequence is TGTGCCAGCAGCCCGTTCCAGGGTAATCAGCCCCAGCATTTT. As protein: CASSPFQGNQPQHF.

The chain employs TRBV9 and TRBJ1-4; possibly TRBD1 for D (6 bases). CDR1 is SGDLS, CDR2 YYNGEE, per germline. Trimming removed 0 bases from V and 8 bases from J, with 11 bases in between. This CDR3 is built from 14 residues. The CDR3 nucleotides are TGTGCCAGCAGCGTAGAAGGGGGGTACGAAAAACTGTTTTTT. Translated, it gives CASSVEGGYEKLFF.

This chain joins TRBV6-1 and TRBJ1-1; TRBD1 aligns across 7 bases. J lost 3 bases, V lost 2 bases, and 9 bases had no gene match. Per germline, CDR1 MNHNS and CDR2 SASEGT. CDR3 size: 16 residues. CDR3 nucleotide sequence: TGTGCCAGCAGTGAATGGAGGGGGCGAAAGGACACTGAAGCTTTCTTT. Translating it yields CASSEWRGRKDTEAFF.

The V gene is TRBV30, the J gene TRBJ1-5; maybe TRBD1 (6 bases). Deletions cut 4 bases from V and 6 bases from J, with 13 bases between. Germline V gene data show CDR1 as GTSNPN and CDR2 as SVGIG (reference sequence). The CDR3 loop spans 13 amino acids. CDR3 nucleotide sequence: TGTGCCTGGAACTTGGGGGCGGGTCAGCCCCAGCATTTT. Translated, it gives CAWNLGAGQPQHF.

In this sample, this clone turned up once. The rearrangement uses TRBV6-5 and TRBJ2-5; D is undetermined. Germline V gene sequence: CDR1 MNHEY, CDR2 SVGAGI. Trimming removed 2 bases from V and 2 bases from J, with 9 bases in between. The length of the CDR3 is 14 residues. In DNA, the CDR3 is TGTGCCAGCAGTTACAGGGCGACGCAAGAGACCCAGTACTTC. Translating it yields CASSYRATQETQYF.

In DNA form, the CDR3 reads TGTGCCAGCAGCAACCGGGACAGGGGAGGAACCGGGGAGCTGTTTTTT. Its translation is CASSNRDRGGTGELFF. This chain joins TRBV11-1 and TRBJ2-2, with TRBD1 matching over 10 bases. V trimming: 5 bases; J trimming: 5 bases; junction bases outside the gene matches: 8. This CDR3 region has 16 residues. CDR1 SGHAT and CDR2 FQDESV come from the germline V gene (reference sequence).

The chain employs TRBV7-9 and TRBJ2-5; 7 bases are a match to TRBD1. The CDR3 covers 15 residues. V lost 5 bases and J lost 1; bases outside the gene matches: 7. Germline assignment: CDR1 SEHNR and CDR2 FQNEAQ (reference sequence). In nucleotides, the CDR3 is TGTGCCAGCAGCCCGGGACAGCTTAGCCAAGAGACCCAGTACTTC. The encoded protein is CASSPGQLSQETQYF.